The 11 T cell receptor delta chains given below trace back to one sample, sequenced in a study of Vδ1+ human thymocytes. These receptors lack a known antigen. Extracted RNA was reverse transcribed into cDNA. Multiplex PCR used pooled V-gene forward primers and a constant-region reverse primer to amplify CDR3s. With CATT, TCRdb re-called clones from the multiplex PCR reads. The sample lists more than 50,000 delta-chain clones, less than 20% seen once, with roughly 0.5% in the top ten. Study observations and caveats: Highly polyclonal TRG and TRD repertoires with Gaussian CDR3 length distributions appeared in thymus.

Sequencing was performed on Vdelta1+ gamma-delta thymocytes from the thymus. The subset denotes: FACS-sorted CD3+ TCRalphabeta- TCRVdelta1+ TCRVdelta2- thymocytes. All receptors come from a boy younger than two who had congenital heart surgery.

This sequence joins TRDV1 and TRDJ1; tentatively, D is TRDD3 (9 bases). The CDR3 runs 21 residues. The V end lost 3 bases, the J end lost 0 bases, and 29 bases lay between the germline ends. Germline V gene sequence: CDR1 TSWWSYY, CDR2 QGS. The CDR3 sequence is CALGDLFLRLTGGPYTDKLIF. The CDR3 region has the DNA TGTGCTCTTGGGGACCTCTTCCTACGTCTGACTGGGGGACCGTACACCGATAAACTCATCTTT.

The rearrangement uses TRDV1 and TRDJ1; TRDD2 aligns across 9 bases. CDR1 and CDR2 (germline): TSWWSYY, QGS. V was clipped by 4 bases and J by 0 bases; unmatched bases: 24. The CDR3 spans 22 residues. This CDR3 reads CALGGPLPTDYWGHRYTDKLIF. CDR3 DNA: TGTGCTCTTGGGGGCCCCCTTCCTACGGACTACTGGGGTCATAGGTACACCGATAAACTCATCTTT.

V usage is TRDV1 and J usage is TRDJ2; D is possibly TRDD3 (6 bases). Germline V gene data show CDR1 as TSWWSYY and CDR2 as QGS. The CDR3 has 25 residues. The V gene lost 6 bases and the J gene lost 0 bases, with 41 bases spanning the gap. As DNA, the CDR3 is TGTGCTCTTGGAAGAACCGAACCACACCAATCATGGGGGTCAGACCTAGACCCTTTGACAGCACAACTCTTCTTT. Translation: CALGRTEPHQSWGSDLDPLTAQLFF.

This clone turned up a few times. The J gene is TRDJ1, the V gene TRDV1; D is unresolved. Germline loops: CDR1 TSWWSYY, CDR2 QGS. The length of the CDR3 is 16 residues. V was trimmed by 0 bases and J by 1 base, leaving 12 bases between them. CDR3 DNA: TGTGCTCTTGGGGAACTGTTACCTCCTTTCACCGATAAACTCATCTTT. The encoded protein is CALGELLPPFTDKLIF.

The chain couples TRDV1 to TRDJ1; 11 bases are shared with TRDD3. Germline V gene data show CDR1 as TSWWSYY and CDR2 as QGS. V gave up 0 bases and J gave up 2 bases; unmatched junction bases: 17. The CDR3 runs to 21 residues. CDR3 sequence reads: CALGELRPFSWGIRRTDKLIF. CDR3 nucleotide sequence: TGTGCTCTTGGGGAACTGCGTCCCTTTTCTTGGGGGATACGCAGAACCGATAAACTCATCTTT.

This rearrangement joins TRDV1 to TRDJ1; 8 nucleotides agree with TRDD3. The germline gives CDR1 TSWWSYY, CDR2 QGS. The junction had 7 bases not matched to a gene; V was cut back by 2 bases and J by 8 bases. CDR3 length: 14 residues. CDR3 nucleotide sequence: TGTGCTCTTGGGGAATCTTGGGGGATCTGGAAACTCATCTTT. It yields the protein CALGESWGIWKLIF.

This clone has just a few counts. The chain recombines TRDV1 with TRDJ1, with 7 bases lining up with TRDD3. The V segment lost 4 bases and the J segment 0 bases; nucleotides outside the gene matches: 11. Germline values: CDR1 TSWWSYY, CDR2 QGS. The CDR3 length is 17 residues. The CDR3 region has the DNA TGTGCTCTTGGGGGTCATGGTGGGGGAAGGTACACCGATAAACTCATCTTT. Encoded protein: CALGGHGGGRYTDKLIF.

The chain uses TRDV1 and TRDJ1; maybe TRDD3 (6 bases). The CDR3 spans 17 residues. V lost 4 bases to trimming and J lost 4 bases, with 22 bases between them. CDR1 and CDR2 (germline): TSWWSYY, QGS. The CDR3 DNA sequence: TGTGCTCTTGGGGGCCCTACTACCTTGGGGATTGTCGATAAACTCATCTTT. It is translated as CALGGPTTLGIVDKLIF.

The V call is TRDV1, the J call TRDJ1; 9 positions match TRDD3. Germline CDR1 is TSWWSYY and CDR2 is QGS. The CDR3 totals 18 residues. Trimming took 1 base from V and 0 from J; bases not matched to a gene: 9. The CDR3 DNA sequence: TGTGCTCTTGGGGAACCACTACTGGGGGACAGGTACACCGATAAACTCATCTTT. Amino acids: CALGEPLLGDRYTDKLIF.

This clone was seen only once. The V gene is TRDV1, the J gene TRDJ1; 10 nucleotides align to TRDD3. From germline, CDR1 is TSWWSYY and CDR2 QGS. V gave up 4 bases and J gave up 0 bases; unmatched junction bases: 20. The CDR3 spans 21 residues. CDR3 nucleotides: TGTGCTCTTGGGGCCCATCTCCCGACCGGGGGATACGCGGAGAACACCGATAAACTCATCTTT. It is translated as CALGAHLPTGGYAENTDKLIF.

The chain is built from TRDV1 and TRDJ1; 7 bases are a match to TRDD3. The trim removed 5 bases at V and 1 base at J, leaving 16 bases unmatched. CDR1 TSWWSYY and CDR2 QGS come from the germline V gene. The CDR3 sequence is 18 residues long. This CDR3 is CALGLPKITGDFTDKLIF. CDR3 DNA sequence: TGTGCTCTTGGGCTCCCGAAGATTACTGGGGATTTCACCGATAAACTCATCTTT.